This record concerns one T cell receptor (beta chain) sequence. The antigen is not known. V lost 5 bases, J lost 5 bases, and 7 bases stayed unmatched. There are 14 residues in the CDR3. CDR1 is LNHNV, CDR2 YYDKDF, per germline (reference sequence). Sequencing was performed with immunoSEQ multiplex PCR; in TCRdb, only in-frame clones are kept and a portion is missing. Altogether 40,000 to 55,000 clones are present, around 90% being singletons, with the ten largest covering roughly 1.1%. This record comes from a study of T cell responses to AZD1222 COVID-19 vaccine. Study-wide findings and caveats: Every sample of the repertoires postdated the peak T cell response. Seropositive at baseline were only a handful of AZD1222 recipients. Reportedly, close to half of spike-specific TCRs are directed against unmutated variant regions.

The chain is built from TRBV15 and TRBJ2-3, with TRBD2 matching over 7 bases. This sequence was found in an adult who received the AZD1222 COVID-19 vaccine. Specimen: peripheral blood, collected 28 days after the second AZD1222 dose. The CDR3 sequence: CATSRSLAEDTQYF. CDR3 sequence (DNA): TGTGCCACCAGCCGGTCGCTAGCGGAAGATACGCAGTATTTT.